This TCR beta chain was captured in a study of T cell repertoires in cytomegalovirus infection. Study-wide background: Newly reported HLA-C-restricted and thoroughly characterized HLA-B-restricted CMV epitopes were employed. Matching HLA type, along with CMV infection, was indicated by public TCR beta signatures.

TCRdb reprocessed the reads with MiXCR, giving one entry per CDR3 protein. The sample includes a few hundred thousand distinct CDR3 sequences, roughly 42% of them seen just once. Overall study results and limits: HLA-C-restricted CMV-specific TCR beta clonotypes were dominant in the ex vivo response. Identification of carriers of CMV plus the relevant HLA was achieved through cumulative public TCR beta family frequency.

CDR1 is SQVTM, CDR2 ANQGSEA, per germline. Deletions cut 6 bases from V and 6 bases from J, with 14 bases between. CDR3 length equals 12 residues. This clonotype was counted many times. No antigen is known for it. The V gene is TRBV29-1, the J gene TRBJ1-2; TRBD1 is a possible D gene (5 bases). This sample comprised cultured PBMCs, obtained from culture after CMV antigen stimulation. This TCR was sampled from a human donor in good health (CMV status not recorded). Some clones in this sample may be carry-over from other donors' samples. The CDR3 nucleotides are TGCAGCGTCGCAGCCCTCAGGGATGGCTACACCTTC. This gives the protein CSVAALRDGYTF.